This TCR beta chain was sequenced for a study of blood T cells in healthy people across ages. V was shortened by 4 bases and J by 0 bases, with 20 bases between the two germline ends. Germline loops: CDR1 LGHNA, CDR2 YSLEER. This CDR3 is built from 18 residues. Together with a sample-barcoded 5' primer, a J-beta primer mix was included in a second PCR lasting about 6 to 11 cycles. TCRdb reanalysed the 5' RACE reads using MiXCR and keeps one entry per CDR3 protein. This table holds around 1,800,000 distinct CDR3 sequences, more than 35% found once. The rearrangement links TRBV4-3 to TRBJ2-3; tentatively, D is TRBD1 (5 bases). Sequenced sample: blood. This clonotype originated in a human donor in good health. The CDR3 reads CASSLERTFLSSTDTQYF. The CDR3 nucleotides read TGCGCCAGCAGCCTTGAAAGGACATTCTTATCTAGCACAGATACGCAGTATTTT.